Each of the 14 T cell receptor beta chains below was sequenced from the same sample in a study of T cell responses to AZD1222 COVID-19 vaccine. Sequencing used immunoSEQ multiplex PCR; TCRdb keeps in-frame clones, though not all of them. Of roughly 180,000 clones listed, around 90% were seen once; the top ten hold about 2.8%. Material: peripheral blood, obtained on day 0 of AZD1222 vaccination. All receptors come from an adult in good health.

The chain recombines TRBV4-1 with TRBJ2-1; 10 bases agree with TRBD2. The germline CDR1 and CDR2 sequences are MGHRA and YSYEKL. After removal of 3 bases from V and 14 bases from J, the junction contained 16 bases not matched to a gene. This CDR3 is built from 16 residues. The CDR3 DNA sequence: TGCGCCAGCAGCCAGCACTCGACCGCTAGCGGGAGCAAGGAGTTCTTC. This codes for CASSQHSTASGSKEFF.

The chain recombines TRBV7-2 with TRBJ1-1, with TRBD1 as a possible D gene (5 bases). From germline, CDR1 is SGHTA and CDR2 FQGNSA. The CDR3 is made up of 14 amino acids. V shed 7 bases and J shed 5 bases, with 17 bases lying between them. CDR3 DNA: TGTGCCAGCATACTCGGGGCTGGTGGGACTGAAGCTTTCTTT. Protein product: CASILGAGGTEAFF.

The V call is TRBV28, the J call TRBJ1-4, with D tentatively TRBD1 (6 bases). The CDR3 loop spans 17 amino acids. CDR1 is MDHEN, CDR2 SYDVKM, per germline. The V end lost 7 bases, the J end lost 6 bases, and 24 bases lay between the germline ends. In nucleotides, the CDR3 is TGTGCCAGCACCCCAAGGGGCAGGGGCCCCGGCGATGAAAAACTGTTTTTT. Translation gives CASTPRGRGPGDEKLFF.

The rearrangement joins TRBV5-1 to TRBJ2-5, with D maybe TRBD1 (6 bases). This CDR3 is 13 amino acids long. V lost 4 bases to trimming and J lost 5 bases, with 12 bases between them. Germline CDR1 is SGHRS and CDR2 is YFSETQ. The DNA of the CDR3 is TGCGCCAGCAGCAGGACAGTACAGGAGACCCAGTACTTC. Residues: CASSRTVQETQYF.

This chain connects TRBV2 to TRBJ2-2, with 8 positions matching TRBD1. Germline V gene data show CDR1 as SNHLY and CDR2 as FYNNEI. With V trimmed by 6 bases and J by 3 bases, 3 bases remained unmatched. The CDR3 length is 14 residues. CDR3 loop: CASRKTGDTGELFF. CDR3 bases: TGTGCCAGCAGAAAGACAGGGGACACCGGGGAGCTGTTTTTT.

This clone was seen only once. This chain links TRBV12-3 or TRBV12-4 with TRBJ1-1; D is unresolved. V was clipped by 3 bases and J by 1 base, with 3 bases between them. The CDR3 is 12 amino acids. CDR3 protein: CASSFSNTEAFF. The CDR3 DNA sequence: TGTGCCAGCAGTTTCTCGAACACTGAAGCTTTCTTT.

This clone was counted only a few times. This chain connects TRBV27 to TRBJ1-5; TRBD1 matches 8 bases. The V gene's germline CDR1 is MNHEY and CDR2 SMNVEV (reference sequence). CDR3 size: 12 residues. Trimming removed 5 bases from V and 7 bases from J; junction bases left unmatched: 1. DNA for the CDR3: TGTGCCAGCAGTGGGACAGGACAGCCCCAGCATTTT. Translation gives CASSGTGQPQHF.

J is TRBJ1-1 and V is TRBV28; weak D call: TRBD1 (5 bases). V was shortened by 6 bases and J by 8 bases, with 16 bases between the two germline ends. The CDR3 spans 13 residues. Germline loops: CDR1 MDHEN, CDR2 SYDVKM. The CDR3 nucleotides read TGTGCCAGCAGCCTGGGGGGGGAGAGGGAAGCTTTCTTT. Translation: CASSLGGEREAFF.

The chain carries TRBV7-9 and TRBJ2-7; D might be TRBD1 (5 bases). V shed 1 base and J shed 4 bases, with 20 bases lying between them. The CDR3 totals 17 residues. Germline values: CDR1 SEHNR, CDR2 FQNEAQ (reference sequence). DNA of the CDR3: TGTGCCAGCAGCTTAGGCTCGGACACTCTCCCAATTTACGAGCAGTACTTC. Amino acid sequence: CASSLGSDTLPIYEQYF.

The chain combines TRBV9 with TRBJ2-2; the D gene is possibly TRBD2 (6 bases). The CDR3 extends over 15 amino acids. The V end lost 1 base, the J end lost 3 bases, and 10 bases lay between the germline ends. The germline CDR1 and CDR2 sequences are SGDLS and YYNGEE. The CDR3 protein is CASSVTSRYTGELFF. The CDR3 nucleotides read TGTGCCAGCAGCGTAACTAGCAGGTACACCGGGGAGCTGTTTTTT.

The chain employs TRBV4-1 and TRBJ1-5; 8 bases agree with TRBD1. This CDR3 contains 16 residues. Germline CDR1 reads MGHRA; CDR2 reads YSYEKL. V gave up 2 bases and J gave up 5 bases; unmatched junction bases: 8. The CDR3 bases are TGCGCCAGCAGCCAAATTGACAGGGGAGCCTATCAGCCCCAGCATTTT. It is translated as CASSQIDRGAYQPQHF.

This chain links TRBV7-3 with TRBJ2-1; D is tentatively TRBD1 or TRBD2 (5 bases each). Per the germline V gene, CDR1 is SGHTA and CDR2 is FQGTGA. This CDR3 comprises 15 residues. The ends were cut back, 5 bases at V and 0 bases at J, with 11 bases in the middle. The CDR3 spells CASSRDSGSYNEQFF. The CDR3 bases are TGTGCCAGCAGCCGCGACAGCGGCTCCTACAATGAGCAGTTCTTC.

This chain uses TRBV3-1 (or the pseudogene TRBV3-2) with TRBJ1-2, with 7 bases fitting TRBD1. CDR3 length: 14 amino acids. CDR1 LGHDT and CDR2 YNNKEL come from the germline V gene (reference sequence). Losses at the gene ends were 3 bases for V and 6 bases for J; bases not matched to a gene: 7. CDR3 sequence: CASSHTGAVDGYTF. The CDR3 nucleotides are TGTGCCAGCAGCCACACAGGGGCCGTGGATGGCTACACCTTC.

The chain carries TRBV5-1 and TRBJ1-1, with TRBD1 matching over 8 bases. The CDR3 has 15 amino acids. Germline CDR1 and CDR2: SGHRS and YFSETQ. Trimming took 0 bases from V and 4 from J; bases not matched to a gene: 5. CDR3 sequence: CASSLARGRVTEAFF. CDR3 sequence (DNA): TGCGCCAGCAGCTTGGCCAGGGGGCGGGTCACTGAAGCTTTCTTT.